The text below deals with one T cell receptor beta chain. Its antigen is undetermined. The data were obtained in a study of T cell responses to AZD1222 COVID-19 vaccine. Study-level findings and limits: Donors were largely white British and mainly female; clonal diversity was possibly underestimated. Spike-specific TCR breadth and depth were elevated following two AZD1222 doses. Researchers took repertoire samples only after the peak T cell response had come.

Assay: immunoSEQ multiplex PCR; the TCRdb copy retains only in-frame clones and omits some. The data show some 170,000 clones, with just over 90% seen just once and around 1% held by the top ten. CDR3 length: 18 residues. The ends were cut back, 5 bases at V and 5 bases at J, with 26 bases in the middle. CDR1 is MNHEY, CDR2 SVGEGT, per germline. Sequenced here: peripheral blood, sampled 28 days after the second AZD1222 dose. The receptor was derived from an adult who received the AZD1222 COVID-19 vaccine. The chain is built from TRBV6-2 or TRBV6-3 and TRBJ2-3; D uncertain. In DNA form, the CDR3 reads TGTGCCAGCAGTCAAATGTCGCTTGGGGTTAGTTTGGGAGATACGCAGTATTTT. Protein product: CASSQMSLGVSLGDTQYF.